The clone carrying this T cell receptor beta chain was counted at least ten times. The data belong to a study of regulatory T cells in long-lasting Graves disease. Sequencing libraries for TCR beta were prepared with iRepertoire HTBI primers and Arm-PCR of CDR3 regions. From the multiplex PCR reads, TCRdb called clonotypes with MiXCR, one entry per CDR3 protein. The sample includes about 290,000 distinct CDR3 sequences, around 23% of them seen just once. The time point here: persistent/refractory GD, antithyroid drugs over 5 years with positive TRAb. Extracted RNA from PBMCs served as the source of the TCR library. American Thyroid Association guidelines defined how Graves' disease was diagnosed. Material: peripheral blood mononuclear cells (PBMCs), obtained when the disease was refractory, from a patient treated with antithyroid drugs. This sequence originates from a female donor with Graves disease.

CDR3 bases: TGTGCCAGCAGCCGCAGACCCCCCGCCTACTATGGCTACACCTTC. It is translated as CASSRRPPAYYGYTF. The genes are TRBV6-1 and TRBJ1-2; no reliable D call. The V and J ends lost 6 bases and 3 bases respectively, with 17 bases between them. This CDR3 has 15 residues. Germline CDR1 reads MNHNS; CDR2 reads SASEGT.